This T cell receptor beta chain was sequenced for a study of blood T cell repertoires in COVID-19 (dated by TCRdb to 2018 to 2020). General notes on the study: The collaborator samples originated in the United States, Italy and Spain and spanned the acute and convalescent phases of COVID-19. Deeply sampled blood TCRbeta repertoires from subjects exposed to, actively infected with, or recovered from COVID-19 were included in the dataset. A freely available public database, intended as a resource for researchers studying the immune response to SARS-CoV-2, is where the repertoires were released. Sample metadata almost always included a de-identified subject ID, COVID-19 status, age in years and sex. Where available, HLA class I and class II types were taken from metadata supplied by the sample provider and were not determined by assay-based typing. Samples came from the ongoing ImmuneRACE study (first 160 participants) plus 1,254 subjects from 6 global collaborators. The material from the prospective study consisted of cDNA or gDNA derived from T cells, B-cell-depleted T cells, or PBMCs.

V has 2 bases trimmed and J has 4 bases trimmed; junction bases matching no gene number 2. The germline V gene gives CDR1 as SGHVS and CDR2 as FQNEAQ. Its CDR3 holds 14 amino acids, cysteine through phenylalanine. Only the CDR3 part of the read is kept: 42 bases, read in frame from the first base. TCRbeta CDR3 regions were amplified from genomic DNA using the immunoSEQ Assay, a bias-controlled multiplex PCR. The original pipeline was this. The number of nucleated cells in each sample was estimated from the amplification of reference gene primers within the assay. Sequence reads were collapsed and filtered to measure the absolute abundance of every unique TCRbeta CDR3 rearrangement. For each sample, productive Simpson clonality was calculated as the square root of Simpson's diversity index across productive rearrangements. TCRdb holds this immuneACCESS table with in-frame rearrangements only. Some clones are missing; in checked studies, unresolved V genes explain under half, and the rest has no known cause. The V and J calls and the clone size are those of that table, but D and trimming were determined from the DNA. This sample is represented by 380,000 or so clones; more than 65% of them were singletons. About 1% of the sample lies in the top ten.

In this sample, this clone turned up a few times. Its antigen is unknown. No per-base quality is available; no much larger clone lies one base away. Whole blood was collected in K2EDTA tubes by collaborating institutions according to the institutions' own protocols. For TCRbeta analysis, collaborators shipped samples as frozen whole blood, isolated PBMCs, or DNA extracted from either of those sample types. Study-wide conclusions, independent of this receptor: The amount of clinical and demographic metadata varied by source and participant and was provided uncurated.

Sequences were obtained from peripheral blood. The chain is made from TRBV7-8 and TRBJ1-5, and 7 junction bases match TRBD1. The receptor was isolated from a human donor with acute or convalescent COVID-19. The donor label of this sample is uncertain. The DNA sequence is as follows: TGTGCCAGCAGCTTAACGACAGGGAATCAGCCCCAGCATTTT. Its protein reads: CASSLTTGNQPQHF.